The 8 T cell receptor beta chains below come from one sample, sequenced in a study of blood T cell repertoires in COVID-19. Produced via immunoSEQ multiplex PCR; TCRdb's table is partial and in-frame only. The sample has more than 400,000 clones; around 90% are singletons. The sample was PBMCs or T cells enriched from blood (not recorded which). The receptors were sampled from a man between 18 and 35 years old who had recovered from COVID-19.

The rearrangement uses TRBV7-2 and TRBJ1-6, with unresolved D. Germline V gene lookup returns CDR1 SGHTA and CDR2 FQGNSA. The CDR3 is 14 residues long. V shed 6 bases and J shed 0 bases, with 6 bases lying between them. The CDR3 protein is CASRRGSYNSPLHF. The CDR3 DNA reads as TGTGCCAGCAGGCGGGGCTCCTATAATTCACCCCTCCACTTT.

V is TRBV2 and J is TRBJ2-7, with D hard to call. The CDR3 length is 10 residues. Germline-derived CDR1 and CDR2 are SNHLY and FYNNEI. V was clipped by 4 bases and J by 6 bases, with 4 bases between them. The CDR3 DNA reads TGTGCCAGCAGTGTTCTCGAGCAGTACTTC. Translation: CASSVLEQYF.

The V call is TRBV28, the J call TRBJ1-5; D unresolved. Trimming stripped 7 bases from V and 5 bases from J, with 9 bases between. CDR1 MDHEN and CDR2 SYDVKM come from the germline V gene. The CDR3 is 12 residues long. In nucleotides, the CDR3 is TGTGCCAGCACGCTTGCGGATCAGCCCCAGCATTTT. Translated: CASTLADQPQHF.

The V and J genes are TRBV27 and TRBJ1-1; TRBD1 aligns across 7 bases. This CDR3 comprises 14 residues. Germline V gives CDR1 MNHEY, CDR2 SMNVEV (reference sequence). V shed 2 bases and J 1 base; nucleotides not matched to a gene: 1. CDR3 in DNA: TGTGCCAGCAGTTTAAGGGGGCGGAACACTGAAGCTTTCTTT. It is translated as CASSLRGRNTEAFF.

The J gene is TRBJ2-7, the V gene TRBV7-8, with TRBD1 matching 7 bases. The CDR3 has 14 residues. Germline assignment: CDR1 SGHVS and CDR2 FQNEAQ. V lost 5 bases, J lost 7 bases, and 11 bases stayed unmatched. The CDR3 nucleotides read TGTGCCAGCAGCCAACCTCGGACAGGCCCTGAGCAGTACTTC. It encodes CASSQPRTGPEQYF. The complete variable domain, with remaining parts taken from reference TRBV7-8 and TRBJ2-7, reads GAGVSQSPRYKVAKRGQDVALRCDPISGHVSLFWYQQALGQGPEFLTYFQNEAQLDKSGLPSDRFFAERPEGSVSTLKIQRTQQEDSAVYLCASSQPRTGPEQYFGPGTRLTVT.

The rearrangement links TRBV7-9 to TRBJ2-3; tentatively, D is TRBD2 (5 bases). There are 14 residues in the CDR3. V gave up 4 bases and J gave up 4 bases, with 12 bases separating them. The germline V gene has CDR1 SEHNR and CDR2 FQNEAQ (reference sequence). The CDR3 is CASSSRDSADTQYF. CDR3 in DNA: TGTGCCAGCAGCTCTCGGGATAGTGCAGATACGCAGTATTTT.

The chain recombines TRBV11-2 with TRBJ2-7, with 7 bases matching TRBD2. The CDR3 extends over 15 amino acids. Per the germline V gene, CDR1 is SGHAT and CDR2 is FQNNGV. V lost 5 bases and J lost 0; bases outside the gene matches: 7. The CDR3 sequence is CASSPEGGTSYEQYF. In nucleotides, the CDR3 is TGTGCCAGCAGCCCAGAGGGAGGGACCTCCTACGAGCAGTACTTC.

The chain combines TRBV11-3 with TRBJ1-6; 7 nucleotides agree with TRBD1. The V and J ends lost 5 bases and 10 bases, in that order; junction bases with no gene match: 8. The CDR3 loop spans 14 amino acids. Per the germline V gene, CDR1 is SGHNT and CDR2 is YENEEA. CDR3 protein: CASSPGDRSSPLHF. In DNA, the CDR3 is TGTGCCAGCAGCCCCGGGGACAGATCCTCACCCCTCCACTTT.